This record looks at one TCR beta chain sequence and its context. Its antigen is unknown. Clones were read by immunoSEQ multiplex PCR, and TCRdb kept only the in-frame ones, dropping some. The sample lists under 40,000 clones, roughly four fifths seen once, with 32% in the top ten. Each patient experienced a relapse that followed autologous stem cell transplantation, and brentuximab vedotin exposure varied. The data derive from a study of PD-1 blockade in classical Hodgkin lymphoma. In the study overall: Nivolumab 3 mg/kg was given intravenously every 2 weeks.

Overall study results and limits: Some patients began nivolumab under 1 year after ASCT. These patients were excluded from later analyses. Unlike CD8+ TCR diversity, which did not rise significantly by C4D1, CD4+ TCR diversity did.

V gave up 4 bases and J gave up 3 bases, with 13 bases separating them. CDR3 size: 15 residues. Germline V gene sequence: CDR1 SGHRS, CDR2 YFSETQ. This clonotype was sampled from a human donor with classical Hodgkin lymphoma. The input for sequencing was peripheral blood mononuclear cells (PBMCs), taken at baseline. The chain uses TRBV5-1 and TRBJ1-4, with D possibly TRBD1 on 5 matching bases. The CDR3: CASSAAGTANEKLFF. For the CDR3, the DNA is TGCGCCAGCAGCGCGGCCGGGACGGCTAATGAAAAACTGTTTTTT.